A selection of T cell receptor beta chains follows, all from one sample in a study of blood T cell repertoires in COVID-19. TCRdb keeps only in-frame clones here, not all; method: immunoSEQ multiplex PCR. The sample comprises hundreds of thousands of clones, about 91% of which are singletons, and more than 6.5% rests with the top ten. Sequencing used peripheral blood. These receptor sequences come from a woman in her 30s who had recovered from COVID-19. Both conserved end residues are part of each CDR3. A D gene is named only where the DNA matches it firmly. Where a row states a size, it is once, few, many or the class of an expanded clone; other rows omit it.

cdr3_nt cdr3_aa v_call clone_size j_call d_call
TGTGCCAGCAGTTATTACGGGACAGATGACTACGAGCAGTACTTC CASSYYGTDDYEQYF TRBV7-9 - TRBJ2-7 TRBD1
TGCGCCAGCAGCTTCGGGACAGGGGAAGAAAAACTGTTTTTT CASSFGTGEEKLFF TRBV5-1 - TRBJ1-4 TRBD1
TGTGCCAGCAGATTAGGGGGCGCAGGGGATGGCTACACCTTC CASRLGGAGDGYTF TRBV6-5 few TRBJ1-2 TRBD1
TGCGCCAGCAGCAGTCTGGGGACAGGGAACACTGAAGCTTTCTTT CASSSLGTGNTEAFF TRBV5-1 - TRBJ1-1 TRBD1
TGTGCCAGCAGTTACGAGGTAGCGTCCCAAGAGACCCAGTACTTC CASSYEVASQETQYF TRBV6-5 - TRBJ2-5 -
TGTGCCAGCAGTGCGACAGGGGGCGGTCAGCCCCAGCATTTT CASSATGGGQPQHF TRBV27 - TRBJ1-5 TRBD1
TGTGCCAGCAGCTTGGGGCTGGGCCTGAGCCTGCCCCAGCATTTT CASSLGLGLSLPQHF TRBV5-5 - TRBJ1-5 -
TGTGCCACCAGCAGAGTTGGTGGGGGGAGGTCTGGGGCCAACGTCCTGACTTTC CATSRVGGGRSGANVLTF TRBV15 once TRBJ2-6 -
TGTGCCAGCAGTTACTCGAACCCCGCCGGGAGGTCACCCCTCCACTTT CASSYSNPAGRSPLHF TRBV6-5 - TRBJ1-6 -
TGCGCCAGCAGGCCGGACAGGGGGCAATCTCAGCCCCAGCATTTT CASRPDRGQSQPQHF TRBV23-1 once TRBJ1-5 TRBD1
TGTGCCAGCAGTTACTCAAGACAAGGTATCCACGAGCAGTACTTC CASSYSRQGIHEQYF TRBV6-5 - TRBJ2-7 -
TGTGCCAGTAGTAGAAGGGACAACATGAACACTGAAGCTTTCTTT CASSRRDNMNTEAFF TRBV19 - TRBJ1-1 -
TGTGCCAGCAGTGGTCGGGGGTTCAACACAGATACGCAGTATTTT CASSGRGFNTDTQYF TRBV2 - TRBJ2-3 -
TGTGCCAGCAGTGACGCACTTGACACAGATACGCAGTATTTT CASSDALDTDTQYF TRBV6-4 few TRBJ2-3 -
TGTGCCAGCAGACCGGGACAGAGCTATGGCTACACCTTC CASRPGQSYGYTF TRBV28 - TRBJ1-2 TRBD1
TGTGCCTACGGGGTGAACACTGAAGCTTTCTTT CAYGVNTEAFF TRBV30 - TRBJ1-1 -
TGTGCCAGCAGTGAAGCGCTTCCGGGTAGACAGGCCGAAGCTTTCTTT CASSEALPGRQAEAFF TRBV2 once TRBJ1-1 -
TGTGCCAGCAGCTTCCGACTAACAGGGGGCAGGACCGGGGAGCTGTTTTTT CASSFRLTGGRTGELFF TRBV11-3 - TRBJ2-2 TRBD1
TGTGCCAGCAGCCCAACAGGGGATGGCTACACCTTC CASSPTGDGYTF TRBV12-3/TRBV12-4 - TRBJ1-2 TRBD1
TGTGCCAGCAGCCATCGACAGGGCAATGAGCAGTTCTTC CASSHRQGNEQFF TRBV3-1/TRBV3-2 - TRBJ2-1 TRBD1
TGTGCCAGCAGCCAAGATCGGGGTCGGGAACTGTTTTTT CASSQDRGRELFF TRBV3-1/TRBV3-2 once TRBJ1-4 -
TGTGCCAGCAGGAGCCGGGACAGACACGACGAGCAGTACTTC CASRSRDRHDEQYF TRBV28 - TRBJ2-7 TRBD1
TGTGCCAGCAGTTACTCGCGAACAGGGGACTCCTACGAGCAGTACTTC CASSYSRTGDSYEQYF TRBV6-5 few TRBJ2-7 TRBD1
TGTGCCAGCAGCCAATCCGCTAGGGGAAACACTGAAGCTTTCTTT CASSQSARGNTEAFF TRBV11-2 - TRBJ1-1 -
TGCGCCAGCAGCTTGGATGGGGCCCAATCCTACGAGCAGTACTTC CASSLDGAQSYEQYF TRBV5-1 - TRBJ2-7 -
TGTGCCAGCAACCCGACAGGGTATAGCAATCAGCCCCAGCATTTT CASNPTGYSNQPQHF TRBV28 - TRBJ1-5 TRBD1
TGTGCCAGCAGTTACGACAGGGTTAATAACGAGCAGTACTTC CASSYDRVNNEQYF TRBV6-5 - TRBJ2-7 TRBD1
TGTGCCAGCTCCACGCAGGGCTGGGAGCAGTACTTC CASSTQGWEQYF TRBV27 - TRBJ2-7 -
TGCGCCAGCAGCGTCTACGGACAGGACGAAAAACTGTTTTTT CASSVYGQDEKLFF TRBV4-3 - TRBJ1-4 TRBD1
TGTGCCAGCAGCTTGGGGACAGCAAACGTCCTGACTTTC CASSLGTANVLTF TRBV5-6 - TRBJ2-6 -
TGCGCCAGCAGCTTGGGACAGGGGGCGGGAGAGACCCAGTACTTC CASSLGQGAGETQYF TRBV5-1 - TRBJ2-5 TRBD1
TGTGCCAGCAGCTCGGGACTAGCGGGGTACAATGAGCAGTTCTTC CASSSGLAGYNEQFF TRBV5-6 - TRBJ2-1 TRBD2
TGTGCCAGTAGTATAGGCGGGGGGACAATCACAGATACGCAGTATTTT CASSIGGGTITDTQYF TRBV19 once TRBJ2-3 TRBD2
TGCAGTGCTTGGACAGACTATGGCTACACCTTC CSAWTDYGYTF TRBV20-1 - TRBJ1-2 -
TGTGCCAGCAGCTTCTGGGGTCAAGGGGGTGAAAAACTGTTTTTT CASSFWGQGGEKLFF TRBV11-2 - TRBJ1-4 -